Listed below are T cell receptor beta chains from one sample, sequenced in a study of T-cell memory formation after mild COVID-19. TCRdb recomputed calls from the 5' RACE reads with MiXCR, one row per CDR3 protein. This sample has about 49,000 distinct CDR3 sequences, with roughly 27% found just once. Sample: PBMCs or a T cell subset sorted from them (not recorded which). The origin of the receptors is a young man who had mild COVID-19 (a few samples of this study predate the infection). Cell type and time point are not known. Both conserved end residues are part of each CDR3. The D gene is left open where the match is weak. For some rows the clone size is stated as once, few or many, or as a class when expanded; others skip it.

TRBJ2-1	TRBV5-4	.	.	13	CASSSRTVNEQFF	TGTGCCAGCAGCTCCAGGACAGTCAATGAGCAGTTCTTC
TRBJ2-7	TRBV7-6	TRBD2	.	16	CASSATTSGGTYEQYF	TGTGCCAGCAGCGCCACTACTAGCGGGGGGACCTACGAGCAGTACTTC
TRBJ2-2	TRBV11-2	.	.	16	CASSFRHPTNTGELFF	TGTGCCAGCAGCTTCAGGCACCCCACGAACACCGGGGAGCTGTTTTTT
TRBJ2-1	TRBV4-1	TRBD2	few	18	CASSQETESGGARYEQFF	TGCGCCAGCAGCCAAGAGACGGAGAGCGGGGGGGCCCGGTATGAGCAGTTCTTC
TRBJ2-1	TRBV4-3	.	.	16	CASSHSSGQPYNEQFF	TGCGCCAGCAGCCACTCCAGCGGACAGCCTTACAATGAGCAGTTCTTC
TRBJ1-2	TRBV28	.	many	13	CASSPGANYGYTF	TGTGCCAGCAGTCCGGGGGCTAACTATGGCTACACCTTC
TRBJ2-1	TRBV27	TRBD2	.	14	CASNAGLAANEQFF	TGTGCCAGCAACGCGGGACTAGCGGCCAATGAGCAGTTCTTC
TRBJ2-1	TRBV13	.	few	13	CASSPSGGFEQFF	TGTGCCAGCAGCCCCTCCGGAGGGTTCGAGCAGTTCTTC
TRBJ2-3	TRBV29-1	.	.	10	CSVVGDTQYF	TGCAGCGTTGTAGGAGATACGCAGTATTTT
TRBJ1-1	TRBV5-1	.	.	15	CASSLTDGRITEAFF	TGCGCCAGCAGCTTGACCGACGGGAGGATCACTGAAGCTTTCTTT
TRBJ1-2	TRBV20-1	TRBD1	.	15	CSARPRDRGDYGYTF	TGCAGTGCTAGACCCCGGGACAGGGGAGACTATGGCTACACCTTC
TRBJ2-7	TRBV27	.	.	16	CASSPSGISLSYEQYF	TGTGCCAGCAGTCCGTCAGGGATCTCCCTGTCCTACGAGCAGTACTTC
TRBJ2-2	TRBV6-2/TRBV6-3	.	.	13	CASEARNTGELFF	TGTGCCAGCGAGGCACGTAACACCGGGGAGCTGTTTTTT
TRBJ2-7	TRBV7-2	.	many	15	CASSLTSESSYEQYF	TGTGCCAGCAGCCTGACATCTGAGAGCTCCTACGAGCAGTACTTC
TRBJ1-2	TRBV5-4	TRBD1	.	15	CASSPGTGGLDGYTF	TGTGCCAGCAGCCCCGGGACAGGGGGCCTTGATGGCTACACCTTC
TRBJ2-3	TRBV7-9	.	.	15	CASSLEWQYTDTQYF	TGTGCCAGCAGCTTAGAGTGGCAGTACACAGATACGCAGTATTTT
TRBJ2-5	TRBV12-3/TRBV12-4	.	.	14	CASRAPWDQETQYF	TGTGCCAGCAGAGCCCCCTGGGACCAAGAGACCCAGTACTTC
TRBJ2-7	TRBV29-1	.	few	16	CSVVKGTPYDYYEQYF	TGCAGCGTTGTTAAGGGGACTCCCTACGATTACTACGAGCAGTACTTC
TRBJ1-1	TRBV3-1	.	.	13	CASSHRLNTEAFF	TGTGCCAGCAGCCATCGGCTGAACACTGAAGCTTTCTTT
TRBJ1-1	TRBV10-3	TRBD1	.	14	CAISDDRDNTEAFF	TGTGCCATCAGTGATGACAGGGACAACACTGAAGCTTTCTTT
TRBJ1-1	TRBV12-3/TRBV12-4	.	.	12	CASSLLNGEAFF	TGTGCCAGCAGTTTATTAAATGGTGAAGCTTTCTTT
TRBJ1-6	TRBV6-5	.	.	13	CASSYSIQGTLHF	TGTGCCAGCAGTTACTCGATCCAGGGAACCCTCCACTTT
TRBJ2-4	TRBV7-9	.	.	14	CASSLALAKNIQYF	TGTGCCAGCAGCTTAGCCTTAGCCAAAAACATTCAGTACTTC
TRBJ2-7	TRBV29-1	.	.	14	CSVEDNRETYEQYF	TGCAGCGTTGAAGATAACCGGGAAACCTACGAGCAGTACTTC
TRBJ2-6	TRBV5-4	.	few	16	CASSLQGSSGANVLTF	TGTGCCAGCAGCCTCCAGGGAAGCTCTGGGGCCAACGTCCTGACTTTC
TRBJ2-2	TRBV9	.	.	16	CASSYKTGLKGGELFF	TGTGCCAGCAGCTATAAGACAGGTCTAAAGGGCGGGGAGCTGTTTTTT
TRBJ2-2	TRBV29-1	.	.	14	CSVEGQGYTGELFF	TGCAGCGTTGAAGGGCAGGGGTACACCGGGGAGCTGTTTTTT
TRBJ2-5	TRBV5-1	.	.	11	CASRAGETQYF	TGCGCCAGCCGGGCAGGAGAGACCCAGTACTTC
TRBJ1-2	TRBV29-1	.	few	14	CSVDVSASNYGYTF	TGCAGCGTTGATGTCTCCGCTTCTAACTATGGCTACACCTTC
TRBJ1-1	TRBV25-1	.	.	13	CASTPKVNTEAFF	TGTGCCAGCACACCTAAGGTGAACACTGAAGCTTTCTTT
TRBJ2-3	TRBV2	TRBD2	.	17	CASSGGAGGRLPDTQYF	TGTGCCAGCAGTGGCGGAGCGGGGGGCCGATTGCCAGATACGCAGTATTTT
TRBJ1-2	TRBV29-1	TRBD1	.	16	CSVERGWAGGNYGYTF	TGCAGCGTTGAGCGGGGTTGGGCAGGGGGTAACTATGGCTACACCTTC
TRBJ2-3	TRBV7-3	TRBD2	few	15	CASSPLAGGPDTQYF	TGTGCCAGCAGCCCGCTAGCGGGGGGCCCAGATACGCAGTATTTT
TRBJ2-1	TRBV9	.	medium-sized	12	CASSGMTSEQFF	TGTGCCAGCAGCGGGATGACTTCCGAGCAGTTCTTC
TRBJ1-1	TRBV7-9	.	few	14	CASRPPPGNTEAFF	TGTGCCAGCAGACCACCCCCAGGCAACACTGAAGCTTTCTTT
TRBJ2-1	TRBV29-1	.	.	9	CSVDGEQFF	TGCAGCGTTGATGGTGAGCAGTTCTTC
TRBJ2-1	TRBV10-3	.	.	13	CAISESRHNEQFF	TGTGCCATCAGTGAGTCGCGTCACAATGAGCAGTTCTTC
TRBJ2-7	TRBV4-1	TRBD1	.	15	CASSPRQGTPYEQYF	TGCGCCAGCAGCCCAAGACAGGGGACCCCCTACGAGCAGTACTTC
TRBJ1-2	TRBV9	.	few	12	CASSPASYGYTF	TGTGCCAGCAGTCCGGCAAGCTATGGCTACACCTTC